This T cell receptor (beta chain) was found in a study of T cells in Graves' hyperthyroidism and ophthalmopathy (dated by TCRdb to between 2018 and 2021). As for the study more broadly: Peripheral blood was collected at initial diagnosis, before any treatment. Prospective prediction of ophthalmopathy was tested in an independent validation cohort consisting of 18 hyperthyroidism patients and some 15 patients who later progressed to ophthalmopathy. To identify distinguishing TCR V-J signatures, a discovery cohort of about a hundred patients was used, comprising 40 to 45 with Graves' ophthalmopathy and around 57 with stable Graves' hyperthyroidism. Following sampling, methimazole starting at 30 mg daily was given to hyperthyroidism patients, and high-dose intravenous methylprednisolone was given to ophthalmopathy patients. The paper reports TCR Vbeta CDR3 sequencing of some 140 peripheral blood samples: 40 to 45 ophthalmopathy, 70 to 85 hyperthyroidism and 17 progressor patients. The approximately 98 discovery patients were randomly divided into training and test sets at a 7:3 ratio. In about 6 Graves' hyperthyroidism patients, the study also compared T-cell repertoires from thyroid tissue with T-cell repertoires from blood. What the authors observed across the whole study: No statistical method was used to fix the sample size in advance, and group allocation was not hidden from the investigators. A 13 V-J signature model separated ophthalmopathy from stable hyperthyroidism, with over 85% sensitivity and 81% to 83% specificity in cross-validation and 80%/75% in testing. In validation, the model predicted progression to ophthalmopathy a median of approximately 6.3 months before onset, with about 64% sensitivity and around 76% specificity. Most expanded thyroid clonotypes (frequency above 0.001) were also detected in blood, suggesting blood repertoires may reflect thyroid immune responses.

In its sample, this clonotype was seen a few times. No cognate antigen has been identified for it. Base-call qualities are not available, and no considerably larger clone is one nucleotide away. Stable Graves' hyperthyroidism was defined as no progression to ophthalmopathy during 18 months of follow-up. Hyperthyroidism patients were newly diagnosed, had a disease duration of under 2 months, and were aged 18 to 65 years. Exclusion was applied to patients with uncontrolled infections, other autoimmune diseases, pregnancy or lactation. Diagnoses were based on clinical symptoms, serum thyroxine and TRAb, thyroid ultrasound and orbital computed tomography. PBMCs were isolated from approximately 10 ml of fresh peripheral blood by Ficoll-Paque density gradient centrifugation. Total RNA was extracted using Trizol reagent, and RNA quality was assessed on an Agilent 2100 Bioanalyzer. V is shortened by 6 bases, J by 0 bases, and the region joining them spans 15 bases. The CDR3 covers 16 residues, taking in both the cysteine and the phenylalanine. Here the CDR3 DNA is all that survives: 48 bases in frame from base 1.

TCR beta CDR3 regions were amplified from RNA transcripts. For the first round of RT-PCR on the TCR CDR3, the HTBI primer set was used together with the Qiagen OneStep RT-PCR kit. A second multiplex PCR round built the libraries, followed by size selection and purification. Sequencing of the libraries was done on an Illumina HiSeq2000 using paired-end 100 bp reads. The authors' analysis ran thus. SOAPnuke was used to process the raw data, removing reads that contained adapters or uncalled bases, had a mean Phred below 15, or lacked an exact match to the constant primer or identifier. COPE v1.2.5 was used to merge high-quality paired reads, and clonotypes were defined as unique nucleotide sequences. MiTCR v1.1 was used to align the clonotypes against IMGT TRBV, TRBD and TRBJ reference segments. Analysis was restricted to V-J combinations with a frequency above 0.0001, which covered 98% to 99.2% of repertoires. The TCS score was defined as F50 (clonal expansion) divided by E x V (chaos), with BLOSUM62-based TCRdist calculated between CDR3 peptides within each V-J. Welch's t-statistics and random forest reduced around 520 V-J features to 10 to 15, which were used in a naive Bayes classifier (R e1071). The public sequencing data were trimmed at Q25 with fastp and processed into clonotypes with MiXCR by TCRdb, which kept only in-frame beta chains. Each record represents a unique CDR3 protein, reported with the most common genes and DNA among its rows. What appears here as the V and J calls and clone size reflects TCRdb's work, not the paper's. For this sample the table gives roughly 420,000 distinct CDR3 sequences, of which about 13% were detected only once. The ten largest clones take up roughly 4.8% of the sample.

The chain was built from TRBV12-3 or TRBV12-4 and TRBJ2-4, with the D gene uncertain. Specimen: blood. The clonotype comes from a woman aged 18 to 35 with Graves' hyperthyroidism. The DNA reads as follows: TGTGCCAGCAGCGACCTTAGCAACCTAGCCAAAAACATTCAGTACTTC. Translated, it gives CASSDLSNLAKNIQYF.